Sequencing of this T cell receptor beta chain was carried out in a study of cytomegalovirus exposure and HLA in healthy donors. Researchers ran the PCR with 60 Vbeta and 13 Jbeta primers. Clones were sequenced by immunoSEQ multiplex PCR, and TCRdb holds only the in-frame ones, with some missing. The profile shows roughly 84,000 clones, about 79% of them singletons. In the case of this clone: Its cognate antigen is unknown.

The study, taken as a whole, reports: Reports state that TCR beta sequences accurately predicted most subjects' HLA-A and HLA-B alleles. Some segments of the V type, notably TRBV6-2 and TRBV6-3, were excluded as indistinguishable. A later analysis showed TCR association rates differing by HLA locus, peaking at DRB1 and lowest at HLA-C.

The V and J ends lost 0 bases and 4 bases respectively, with 11 bases between them. This CDR3 comprises 15 residues. CDR1 and CDR2 from the germline V gene are SGHDT and YYEEEE. The sample was PBMCs. The receptor was isolated from a male donor in good health and CMV-seropositive. The chain couples TRBV5-6 to TRBJ1-3, with D uncertain. The CDR3 coding sequence is TGTGCCAGCAGCTTGGGGCCTCTCGCAGGAAACACCATATATTTT. It yields the protein CASSLGPLAGNTIYF.